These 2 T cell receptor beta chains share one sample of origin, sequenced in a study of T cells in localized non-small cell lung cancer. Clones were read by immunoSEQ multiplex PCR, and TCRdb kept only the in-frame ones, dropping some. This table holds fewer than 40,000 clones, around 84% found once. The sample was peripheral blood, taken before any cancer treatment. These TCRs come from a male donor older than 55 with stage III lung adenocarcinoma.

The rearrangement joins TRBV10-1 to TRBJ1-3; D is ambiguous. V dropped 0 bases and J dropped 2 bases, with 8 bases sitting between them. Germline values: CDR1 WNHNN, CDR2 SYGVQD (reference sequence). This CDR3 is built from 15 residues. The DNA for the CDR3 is TGCGCCAGCAGTGAGTCGGATCGTGCTGGAAACACCATATATTTT. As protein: CASSESDRAGNTIYF.

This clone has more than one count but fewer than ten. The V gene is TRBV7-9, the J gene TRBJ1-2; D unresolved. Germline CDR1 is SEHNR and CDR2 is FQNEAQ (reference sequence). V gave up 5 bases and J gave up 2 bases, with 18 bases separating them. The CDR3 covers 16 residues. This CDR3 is CASSAISGSSNYGYTF. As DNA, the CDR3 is TGTGCCAGCAGCGCCATCTCCGGGAGCTCGAACTATGGCTACACCTTC.